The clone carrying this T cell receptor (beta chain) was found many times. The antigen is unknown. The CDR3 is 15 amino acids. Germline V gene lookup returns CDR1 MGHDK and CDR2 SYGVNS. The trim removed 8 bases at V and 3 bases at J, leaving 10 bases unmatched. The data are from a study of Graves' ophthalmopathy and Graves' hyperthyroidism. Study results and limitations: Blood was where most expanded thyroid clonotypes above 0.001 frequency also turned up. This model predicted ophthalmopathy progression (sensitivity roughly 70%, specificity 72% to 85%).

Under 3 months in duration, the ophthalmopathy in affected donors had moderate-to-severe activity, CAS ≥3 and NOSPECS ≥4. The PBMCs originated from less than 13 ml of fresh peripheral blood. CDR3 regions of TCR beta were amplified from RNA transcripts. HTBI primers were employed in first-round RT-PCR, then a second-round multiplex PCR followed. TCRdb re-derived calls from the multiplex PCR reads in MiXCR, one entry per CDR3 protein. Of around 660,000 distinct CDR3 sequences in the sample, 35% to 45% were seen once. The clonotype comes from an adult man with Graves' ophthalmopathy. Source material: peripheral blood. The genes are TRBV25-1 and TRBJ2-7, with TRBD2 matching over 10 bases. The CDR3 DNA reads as TGTGCCAGCCAAATGGGTAGCGGGGGGATCTACGAGCAGTACTTC. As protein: CASQMGSGGIYEQYF.